One sample yielded the 28 T cell receptor beta chains listed below, sequenced in a study of blood T cell repertoires in COVID-19 (dated by TCRdb to the early 2020s). The library was built by means of the immunoSEQ multiplex PCR assay. TCRdb carries this immuneACCESS record with in-frame sequences only. Its versions omit some clonotypes, under half of them owing to an unresolved V gene in the studies checked, with the rest unexplained. The sample data list 310,000 or so clones, and about 86% of these were observed just once. The ten biggest clones cover approximately 1.1% of the sample. Sequencing was done on a sample of peripheral blood. The receptors were sampled from a woman between 45 and 60 years old with acute or convalescent COVID-19.

With regard to this clone: The sample has other DNA sequences that encode this CDR3 too. The CDR3 reads CASSLGAGEETQYF. The DNA for the CDR3 is TGCGCCAGCAGCTTGGGGGCGGGGGAAGAGACCCAGTACTTC. This chain connects TRBV5-1 to TRBJ2-5; 7 nucleotides agree with TRBD2. Germline V gene data show CDR1 as SGHRS and CDR2 as YFSETQ. The CDR3 has 14 amino acids. V lost 0 bases and J lost 3; bases outside the gene matches: 2.

This clone was seen only once. The V call is TRBV12-3 or TRBV12-4, the J call TRBJ2-3; D uncertain. V lost 6 bases, J lost 5 bases, and 6 bases lay in between. The CDR3 length is 11 residues. The CDR3 DNA follows: TGTGCCAGCAGGCGAGAAGATACGCAGTATTTT. Encoded protein: CASRREDTQYF.

This chain joins TRBV2 and TRBJ1-1; 8 bases match TRBD1. Looked up from germline, CDR1 is SNHLY and CDR2 is FYNNEI. V was clipped by 1 base and J by 1 base; unmatched bases: 2. CDR3 length equals 15 residues. CDR3 sequence: CASSEEGTGNTEAFF. Written as DNA, the CDR3 is TGTGCCAGCAGTGAAGAAGGGACAGGGAACACTGAAGCTTTCTTT. Full variable domain (outside the CDR3, taken from reference TRBV2 and TRBJ1-1): EPEVTQTPSHQVTQMGQEVILRCVPISNHLYFYWYRQILGQKVEFLVSFYNNEISEKSEIFDDQFSVERPDGSNFTLKIRSTKLEDSAMYFCASSEEGTGNTEAFFGQGTRLTVV.

The chain uses TRBV2 and TRBJ1-1; unclear D gene. Trimming left V 2 bases short and J 6 bases short, with 10 bases between. Germline V gene lookup returns CDR1 SNHLY and CDR2 FYNNEI. This CDR3 region has 13 residues. The CDR3 sequence is CASSERGRAEAFF. CDR3 in DNA: TGTGCCAGCAGTGAAAGAGGGAGGGCTGAAGCTTTCTTT. Drawing the rest from reference TRBV2 and TRBJ1-1, the complete variable domain is EPEVTQTPSHQVTQMGQEVILRCVPISNHLYFYWYRQILGQKVEFLVSFYNNEISEKSEIFDDQFSVERPDGSNFTLKIRSTKLEDSAMYFCASSERGRAEAFFGQGTRLTVV.

This sequence joins TRBV30 and TRBJ1-2, with D perhaps TRBD1 (5 bases). V lost 1 base to trimming and J lost 13 bases, with 10 bases between them. Germline V gives CDR1 GTSNPN, CDR2 SVGIG (reference sequence). The CDR3 loop spans 10 amino acids. The CDR3 DNA reads TGTGCCTGGAGTGCCAGGGTTCCCACCTTC. It translates to CAWSARVPTF.

The chain uses TRBV27 and TRBJ1-4; D uncertain. Trimming cost V 6 bases and J 5 bases, with 13 bases left between them. The CDR3 length is 14 residues. Germline V gene data show CDR1 as MNHEY and CDR2 as SMNVEV (reference sequence). CDR3 coding DNA: TGTGCCAGCAGCTCTTCGGTTCTAAATGAAAAACTGTTTTTT. Translating gives CASSSSVLNEKLFF.

This sequence joins TRBV27 and TRBJ1-2; D unresolved. The V end lost 5 bases, the J end lost 6 bases, and 16 bases lay between the germline ends. Germline CDR1 MNHEY, CDR2 SMNVEV (reference sequence). The CDR3 is 14 amino acids. The CDR3 here is CASSLDGSWNGYTF. Here the CDR3 DNA reads TGTGCCAGCAGTCTCGACGGGAGCTGGAATGGCTACACCTTC.

The chain couples TRBV5-6 to TRBJ2-7, with D tentatively TRBD1 (6 bases). The CDR3 sequence is 15 residues long. Trimming removed 6 bases from V and 2 bases from J, with 18 bases in between. The germline CDR1 and CDR2 sequences are SGHDT and YYEEEE. This CDR3 reads CASTRIGQSTYEQYF. The CDR3 nucleotides are TGTGCCAGCACCAGGATAGGACAGTCGACCTACGAGCAGTACTTC.

This clone was recorded only once. The chain carries TRBV30 and TRBJ2-5; 8 nucleotides agree with TRBD1. Germline CDR1 is GTSNPN and CDR2 is SVGIG (reference sequence). Trimming took 2 bases from V and 5 from J; bases not matched to a gene: 7. This CDR3 has 14 amino acids. CDR3 protein: CAWSSSTGGETQYF. In DNA, the CDR3 is TGTGCCTGGAGTTCTTCCACAGGGGGGGAGACCCAGTACTTC.

The chain uses TRBV9 and TRBJ1-2, with a tentative D call TRBD1 (5 bases). The CDR3 extends over 11 amino acids. The germline V gene encodes CDR1 SGDLS and CDR2 YYNGEE. V was pared by 7 bases and J by 6 bases, with 10 bases between. The CDR3 bases are TGTGCCAGCTCGCCGGGGGATGGCTACACCTTC. This sequence encodes CASSPGDGYTF.

The chain couples TRBV3-1 (or the pseudogene TRBV3-2) to TRBJ2-7; perhaps TRBD1 as D (6 bases). The CDR3 contains 17 residues. Germline lookup yields CDR1 LGHDT and CDR2 YNNKEL (reference sequence). Between the trimmed V and J ends, which lost 0 bases and 4 bases, there was a span of 19 bases. For the CDR3, the DNA is TGTGCCAGCAGCCAAGATTCGGCCAGGGGTCCCCTTTACGAGCAGTACGTC. It codes for CASSQDSARGPLYEQYV.

This sequence joins TRBV7-9 and TRBJ2-7; perhaps TRBD2 as D (5 bases). The CDR3 has 19 residues. In germline, CDR1 is SEHNR, CDR2 FQNEAQ (reference sequence). V was trimmed by 2 bases and J by 0 bases, leaving 23 bases between them. The CDR3 sequence is CASSLNRGSRLSSSYEQYF. The DNA for the CDR3 is TGTGCCAGCAGCTTAAATCGTGGGAGTAGACTGTCGAGCTCCTACGAGCAGTACTTC.

The chain recombines TRBV6-4 with TRBJ2-1, with 9 nucleotides matching TRBD2. The CDR3 covers 17 residues. Germline CDR1 reads MRHNA; CDR2 reads SNTAGT. The ends lost 6 bases at V and 7 bases at J; junction bases unmatched: 16. The CDR3 loop reads CASSHNGGGAGWNEQFF. CDR3 DNA: TGTGCCAGCAGCCACAACGGCGGGGGGGCCGGGTGGAATGAGCAGTTCTTC.

The V and J genes are TRBV4-2 and TRBJ2-3; tentative D call: TRBD2 (5 bases). The CDR3 is made up of 17 amino acids. The V and J ends lost 0 bases and 0 bases respectively, with 13 bases between them. Germline-derived CDR1 and CDR2 are LGHNA and YNFKEQ. The CDR3 loop reads CASSQEGPSLSTDTQYF. DNA of the CDR3: TGTGCCAGCAGCCAAGAAGGCCCTAGCCTCAGCACAGATACGCAGTATTTT.

The gene calls are TRBV5-5 and TRBJ2-7; TRBD2 might be the D (6 bases). Per germline, CDR1 SGHKS and CDR2 YYEKEE (reference sequence). This CDR3 is 14 amino acids long. Trimming took off 1 base at V and 6 bases at J, with 14 bases between the two ends. In nucleotides, the CDR3 is TGTGCCAGCAGCTTGTTGCCGGGGGAAGTCGAGCAGTACTTC. Amino acids: CASSLLPGEVEQYF.

This clone was observed once. The genes are TRBV6-5 and TRBJ1-4; 8 nucleotides match TRBD1. The V gene's germline CDR1 is MNHEY and CDR2 SVGAGI. V trimming: 2 bases; J trimming: 11 bases; junction bases outside the gene matches: 13. The CDR3 runs 16 residues. CDR3 loop: CASSYPQGAWVKKLFF. The CDR3 DNA is TGTGCCAGCAGTTACCCCCAGGGGGCATGGGTGAAGAAACTGTTTTTT.

This clone was recorded a few times. The rearrangement joins TRBV7-2 to TRBJ1-1; 8 bases align to TRBD1. Trimming at V came to 3 bases and at J to 4 bases, leaving 10 bases not matched to a gene. Germline V gene data show CDR1 as SGHTA and CDR2 as FQGNSA. CDR3 size: 16 residues. In nucleotides, the CDR3 is TGTGCCAGCAGCTTGGGCACAGGGGGAGGAGTCACTGAAGCTTTCTTT. Amino acids: CASSLGTGGGVTEAFF.

The genes are TRBV27 and TRBJ1-2, with D perhaps matching TRBD1 (6 bases). The CDR3 is 15 residues long. CDR1 and CDR2 (germline): MNHEY, SMNVEV (reference sequence). Trimming took 4 bases from V and 0 from J, leaving 12 bases between them. The CDR3 coding sequence is TGTGCCAGCAGTTCTCCTTACAGGGCTAACTATGGCTACACCTTC. Protein: CASSSPYRANYGYTF.

The rearrangement links TRBV18 to TRBJ2-5; 7 bases agree with TRBD2. The V segment lost 2 bases and the J segment 2 bases; nucleotides outside the gene matches: 5. The germline V gene has CDR1 KGHSH and CDR2 LQKENI. The CDR3 consists of 15 residues. The CDR3 loop reads CASSPVAGLQETQYF. CDR3 nucleotides: TGTGCCAGCTCACCAGTAGCGGGTCTTCAAGAGACCCAGTACTTC. Supplemented by reference TRBV18 and TRBJ2-5, the full variable domain reads NAGVMQNPRHLVRRRGQEARLRCSPMKGHSHVYWYRQLPEEGLKFMVYLQKENIIDESGMPKERFSAEFPKEGPSILRIQQVVRGDSAAYFCASSPVAGLQETQYFGPGTRLLVL.

This chain links TRBV7-2 with TRBJ2-4, with 8 positions matching TRBD1. The CDR3 spans 15 residues. Germline V lookup: CDR1 SGHTA, CDR2 FQGNSA. V shed 5 bases, J shed 6 bases, and the junction held 9 bases outside the gene matches. CDR3 amino acids: CASSPYRGFGNIQYF. The CDR3 nucleotides read TGTGCCAGCAGCCCCTACAGGGGGTTCGGAAACATTCAGTACTTC.

The V gene is TRBV5-1, the J gene TRBJ1-2; 12 bases line up with TRBD1. Germline CDR1 SGHRS, CDR2 YFSETQ. This CDR3 is built from 15 residues. The junction had 4 bases not matched to a gene; V was cut back by 3 bases and J by 4 bases. In DNA form, the CDR3 reads TGCGCCAGCAGCTCAGGGACAGGGGGCCCCTATGGCTACACCTTC. Amino acids: CASSSGTGGPYGYTF. The variable domain in full, completed from reference TRBV5-1 and TRBJ1-2, reads KAGVTQTPRYLIKTRGQQVTLSCSPISGHRSVSWYQQTPGQGLQFLFEYFSETQRNKGNFPGRFSGRQFSNSRSEMNVSTLELGDSALYLCASSSGTGGPYGYTFGSGTRLTVV.

V and J are TRBV24-1 and TRBJ2-3; 13 nucleotides line up with TRBD2. V lost 4 bases and J lost 6; bases outside the gene matches: 9. This CDR3 spans 17 amino acids. The germline V gene encodes CDR1 KGHDR and CDR2 SFDVKD. The CDR3 reads CATSDSGTSGAQDTQYF. The CDR3 nucleotides are TGTGCCACCAGTGACTCCGGGACTAGCGGGGCGCAGGATACGCAGTATTTT.

The chain carries TRBV2 and TRBJ1-1, with 11 bases aligning to TRBD1. CDR3 size: 15 residues. Germline values: CDR1 SNHLY, CDR2 FYNNEI. Trimming cost V 5 bases and J 1 base; bases outside gene matches: 3. The CDR3: CASSLDRGRNTEAFF. The CDR3 coding sequence is TGTGCCAGCAGTTTGGACAGGGGGCGGAACACTGAAGCTTTCTTT.

The V gene is TRBV27, the J gene TRBJ1-2; TRBD1 is a possible D gene (6 bases). This CDR3 region has 14 residues. Trimming took 3 bases from V and 4 from J, leaving 12 bases between them. Germline V CDR1 and CDR2: MNHEY, SMNVEV (reference sequence). In nucleotides, the CDR3 is TGTGCCAGCAGTTTGGGGGGGGGCGGCTATGGCTACACCTTC. Amino acid sequence: CASSLGGGGYGYTF.

This chain joins TRBV2 and TRBJ1-1; the D gene is possibly TRBD1 (6 bases). V was pared by 7 bases and J by 4 bases, with 16 bases between. The CDR3 consists of 14 residues. CDR1 SNHLY and CDR2 FYNNEI come from the germline V gene. The CDR3 sequence is CASTQQGWSTEAFF. Here the CDR3 DNA reads TGTGCCAGCACCCAACAGGGATGGAGCACTGAAGCTTTCTTT.

The chain is built from TRBV6-6 and TRBJ2-5; TRBD2 matches at 13 bases. This CDR3 contains 16 residues. V shed 7 bases and J 5 bases; nucleotides not matched to a gene: 10. The germline V gene encodes CDR1 MNHNY and CDR2 SVGAGI (reference sequence). As DNA, the CDR3 is TGTGCCAGCACTACAACTAGCGGGGGGGCCGGGGAGACCCAGTACTTC. It encodes CASTTTSGGAGETQYF.

This chain uses TRBV5-1 with TRBJ1-1; 7 bases agree with TRBD1. The germline gives CDR1 SGHRS, CDR2 YFSETQ. V was clipped by 4 bases and J by 3 bases; unmatched bases: 3. The CDR3 has 13 residues. CDR3: CASSDDRDTEAFF. The DNA for the CDR3 is TGCGCCAGCAGCGATGACAGGGACACTGAAGCTTTCTTT.

The CDR3 here is CASSPGLVETQYF. As DNA, the CDR3 is TGTGCCAGCAGCCCGGGACTTGTGGAGACCCAGTACTTC. This rearrangement joins TRBV7-7 to TRBJ2-5; D is perhaps TRBD2 (6 bases). Germline values: CDR1 SSHAT, CDR2 FNYEAQ (reference sequence). This CDR3 has 13 residues. V was cut by 5 bases and J by 5 bases, with 12 bases left in between.